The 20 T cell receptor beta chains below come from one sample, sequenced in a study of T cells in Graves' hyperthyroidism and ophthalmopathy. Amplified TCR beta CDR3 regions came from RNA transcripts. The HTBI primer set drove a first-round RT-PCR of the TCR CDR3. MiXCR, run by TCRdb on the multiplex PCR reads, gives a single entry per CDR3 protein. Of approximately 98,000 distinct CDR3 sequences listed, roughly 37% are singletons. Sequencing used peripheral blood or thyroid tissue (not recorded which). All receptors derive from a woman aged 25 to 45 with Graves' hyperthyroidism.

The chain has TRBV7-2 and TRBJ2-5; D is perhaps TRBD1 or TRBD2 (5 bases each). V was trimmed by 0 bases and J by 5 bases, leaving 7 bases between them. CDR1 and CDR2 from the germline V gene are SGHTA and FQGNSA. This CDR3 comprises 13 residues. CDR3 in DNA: TGTGCCAGCAGCTTAGCCAGGGACGAGACCCAGTACTTC. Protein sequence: CASSLARDETQYF.

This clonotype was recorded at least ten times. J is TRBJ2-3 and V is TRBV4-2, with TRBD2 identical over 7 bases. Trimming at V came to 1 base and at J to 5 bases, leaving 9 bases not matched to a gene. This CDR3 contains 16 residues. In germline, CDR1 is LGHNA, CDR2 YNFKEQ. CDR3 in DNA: TGTGCCAGCAGCCAAGTGGCGGGAGACAGAAAAGATACGCAGTATTTT. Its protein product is CASSQVAGDRKDTQYF.

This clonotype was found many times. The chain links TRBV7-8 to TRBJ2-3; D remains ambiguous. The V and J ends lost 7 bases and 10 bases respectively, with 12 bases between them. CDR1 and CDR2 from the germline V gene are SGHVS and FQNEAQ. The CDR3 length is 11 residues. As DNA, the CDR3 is TGTGCCAGCAAATATCGGCTTGCGCAGTATTTT. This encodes CASKYRLAQYF.

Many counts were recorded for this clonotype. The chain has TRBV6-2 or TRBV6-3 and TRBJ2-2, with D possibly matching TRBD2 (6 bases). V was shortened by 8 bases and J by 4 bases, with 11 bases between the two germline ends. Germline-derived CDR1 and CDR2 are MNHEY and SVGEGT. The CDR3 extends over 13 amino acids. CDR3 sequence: CASCSGRTGELFF. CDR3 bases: TGTGCCAGCTGTAGCGGACGCACCGGGGAGCTGTTTTTT.

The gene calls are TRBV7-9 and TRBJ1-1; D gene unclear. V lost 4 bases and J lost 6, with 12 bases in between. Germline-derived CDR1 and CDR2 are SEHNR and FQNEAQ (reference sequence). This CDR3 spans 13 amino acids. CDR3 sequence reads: CASSSTGFAEAFF. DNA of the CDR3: TGTGCCAGCAGCTCGACCGGGTTCGCTGAAGCTTTCTTT.

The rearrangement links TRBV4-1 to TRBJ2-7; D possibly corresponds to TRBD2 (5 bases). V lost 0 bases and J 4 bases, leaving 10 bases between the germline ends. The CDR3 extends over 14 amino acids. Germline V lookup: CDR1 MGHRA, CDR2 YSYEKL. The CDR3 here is CASSQDRGGYEQYF. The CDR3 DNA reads TGCGCCAGCAGCCAAGATCGGGGTGGGTACGAGCAGTACTTC.

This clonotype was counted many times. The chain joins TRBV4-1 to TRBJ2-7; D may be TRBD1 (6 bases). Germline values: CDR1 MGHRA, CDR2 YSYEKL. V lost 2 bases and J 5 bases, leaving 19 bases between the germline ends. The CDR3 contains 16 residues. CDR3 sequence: CASSQNYRVGEHEQYF. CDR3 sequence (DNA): TGCGCCAGCAGCCAAAACTACAGGGTAGGGGAGCACGAGCAGTACTTC.

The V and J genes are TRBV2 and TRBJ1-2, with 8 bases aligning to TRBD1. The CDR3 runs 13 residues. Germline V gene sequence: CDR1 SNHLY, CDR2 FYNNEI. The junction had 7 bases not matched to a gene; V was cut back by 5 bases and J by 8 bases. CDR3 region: CASSQDRGGGYTF. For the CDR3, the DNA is TGTGCCAGCAGTCAAGACAGGGGTGGCGGCTACACCTTC.

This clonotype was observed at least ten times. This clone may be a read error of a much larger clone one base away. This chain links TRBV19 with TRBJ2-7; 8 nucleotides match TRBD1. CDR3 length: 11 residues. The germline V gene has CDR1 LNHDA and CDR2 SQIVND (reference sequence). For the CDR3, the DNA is TGTGCCACCGGGACAGGTCTTGAGCAGCACTTC. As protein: CATGTGLEQHF.

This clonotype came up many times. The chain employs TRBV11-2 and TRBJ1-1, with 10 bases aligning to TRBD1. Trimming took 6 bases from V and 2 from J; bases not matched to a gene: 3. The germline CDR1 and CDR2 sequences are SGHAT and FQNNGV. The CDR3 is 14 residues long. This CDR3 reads CASRRDRGNTEAFF. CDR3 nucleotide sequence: TGTGCCAGCAGGAGGGACAGGGGAAACACTGAAGCTTTCTTT.

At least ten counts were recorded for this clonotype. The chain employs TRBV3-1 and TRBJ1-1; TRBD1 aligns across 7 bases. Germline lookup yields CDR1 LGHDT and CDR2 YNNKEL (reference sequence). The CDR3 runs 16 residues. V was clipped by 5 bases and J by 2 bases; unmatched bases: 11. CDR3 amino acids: CASSDVTGTANTEAFF. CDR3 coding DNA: TGTGCCAGCAGCGACGTAACCGGGACAGCTAACACTGAAGCTTTCTTT.

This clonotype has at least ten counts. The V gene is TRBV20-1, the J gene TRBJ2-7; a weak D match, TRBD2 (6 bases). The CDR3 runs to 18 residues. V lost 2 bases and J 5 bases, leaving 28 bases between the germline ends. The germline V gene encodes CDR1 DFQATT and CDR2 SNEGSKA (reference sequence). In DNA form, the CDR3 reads TGCAGTGCTAGACCAACTCTAGCGCCAGAGGGTCCCGCCGACGAGCAGTACTTC. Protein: CSARPTLAPEGPADEQYF.

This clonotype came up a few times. The CDR3, as DNA: TGCGCCAGCAGCCTCTGGCGGGGGTCTTATTACACTGAAGCTTTCTTT. This gives the protein CASSLWRGSYYTEAFF. J is TRBJ1-1 and V is TRBV4-1, with TRBD1 as a possible D gene (5 bases). Germline-derived CDR1 and CDR2 are MGHRA and YSYEKL. The length of the CDR3 is 16 residues. V lost 4 bases to trimming and J lost 3 bases, with 18 bases between them.

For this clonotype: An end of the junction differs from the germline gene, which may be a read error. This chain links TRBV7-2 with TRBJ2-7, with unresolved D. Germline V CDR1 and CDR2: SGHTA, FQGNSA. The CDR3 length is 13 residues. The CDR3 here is CASSLDDPYEQYF. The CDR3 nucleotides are TGTGCCAGCAGTTTAGATGACCCCTACGAGCAGTACTTC.

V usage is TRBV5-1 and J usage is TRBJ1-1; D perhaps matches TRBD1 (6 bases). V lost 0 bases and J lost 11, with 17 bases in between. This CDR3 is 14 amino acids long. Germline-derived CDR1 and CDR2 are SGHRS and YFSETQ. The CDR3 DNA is TGCGCCAGCAGCTTGGCGACAGGAGCCTTGGGTGCTTTCTTT. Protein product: CASSLATGALGAFF.

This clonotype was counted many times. The CDR3 coding sequence is TGCGCCAGCAGCTCGCGGGACGGTAGCGGGAGTATTTACGAGCAGTACTTC. Translated, it gives CASSSRDGSGSIYEQYF. The V gene is TRBV5-1, the J gene TRBJ2-7, with 9 bases aligning to TRBD2. The length of the CDR3 is 17 residues. From germline, CDR1 is SGHRS and CDR2 YFSETQ. V was pared by 3 bases and J by 4 bases, with 14 bases of the junction left unmatched. Combining the CDR3 with reference TRBV5-1 and TRBJ2-7 gives the whole variable domain KAGVTQTPRYLIKTRGQQVTLSCSPISGHRSVSWYQQTPGQGLQFLFEYFSETQRNKGNFPGRFSGRQFSNSRSEMNVSTLELGDSALYLCASSSRDGSGSIYEQYFGPGTRLTVT.

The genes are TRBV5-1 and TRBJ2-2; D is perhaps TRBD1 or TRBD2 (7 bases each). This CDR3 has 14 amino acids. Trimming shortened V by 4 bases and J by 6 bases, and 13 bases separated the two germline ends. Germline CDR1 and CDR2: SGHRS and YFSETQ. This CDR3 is CASSRQGGAGELFF. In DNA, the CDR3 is TGCGCCAGCAGCCGTCAGGGGGGGGCCGGGGAGCTGTTTTTT.

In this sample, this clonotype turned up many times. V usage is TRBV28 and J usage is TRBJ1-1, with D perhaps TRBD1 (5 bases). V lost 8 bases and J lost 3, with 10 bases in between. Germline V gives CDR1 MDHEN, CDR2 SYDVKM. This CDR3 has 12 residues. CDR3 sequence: CASEGRYTEAFF. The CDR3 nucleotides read TGTGCCAGCGAGGGGAGGTACACTGAAGCTTTCTTT. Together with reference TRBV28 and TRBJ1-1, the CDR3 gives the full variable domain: DVKVTQSSRYLVKRTGEKVFLECVQDMDHENMFWYRQDPGLGLRLIYFSYDVKMKEKGDIPEGYSVSREKKERFSLILESASTNQTSMYLCASEGRYTEAFFGQGTRLTVV.

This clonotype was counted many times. The CDR3 coding sequence is TGCAGCGTTGAAGACGGGCGTGGGGCGGGCGGGGAGCTGTTTTTT. Translated: CSVEDGRGAGGELFF. This chain links TRBV29-1 with TRBJ2-2; D is tentatively TRBD1 or TRBD2 (5 bases each). Germline V gene data show CDR1 as SQVTM and CDR2 as ANQGSEA. The CDR3 is made up of 15 amino acids. V was cut by 0 bases and J by 7 bases, with 15 bases left in between.

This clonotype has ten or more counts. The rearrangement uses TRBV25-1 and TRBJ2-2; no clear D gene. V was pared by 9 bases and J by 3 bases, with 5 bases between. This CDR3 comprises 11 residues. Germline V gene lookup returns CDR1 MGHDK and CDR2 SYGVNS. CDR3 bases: TGTGCCAGTCGGTACACCGGGGAGCTGTTTTTT. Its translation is CASRYTGELFF.